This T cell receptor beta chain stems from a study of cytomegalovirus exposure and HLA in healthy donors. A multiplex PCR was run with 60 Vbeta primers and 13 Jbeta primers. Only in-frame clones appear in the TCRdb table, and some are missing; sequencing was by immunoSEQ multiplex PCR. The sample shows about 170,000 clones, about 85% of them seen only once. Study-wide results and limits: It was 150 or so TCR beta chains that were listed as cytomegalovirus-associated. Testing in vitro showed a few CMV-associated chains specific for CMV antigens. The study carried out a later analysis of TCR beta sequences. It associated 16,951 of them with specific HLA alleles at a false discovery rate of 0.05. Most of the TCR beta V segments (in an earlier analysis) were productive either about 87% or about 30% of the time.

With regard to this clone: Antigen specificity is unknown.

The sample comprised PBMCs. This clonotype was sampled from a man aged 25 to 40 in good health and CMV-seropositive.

The CDR3 DNA reads TGTGCCAGCAGCTGGGACAGGGGGGCAGAATACGAGCAGTACTTC. It yields the protein CASSWDRGAEYEQYF. The rearrangement links TRBV7-2 to TRBJ2-7, with 11 bases matching TRBD1. The CDR3 loop spans 15 amino acids. Unmatched junction bases numbered 6, after V lost 4 bases and J lost 4 bases. CDR1 SGHTA and CDR2 FQGNSA come from the germline V gene.